A selection of T cell receptor beta chains follows, all from one sample in a study of beta chain features in type 1 diabetes. Data came from immunoSEQ multiplex PCR; TCRdb stores just in-frame clones and leaves some out. The table has about 240,000 clones, roughly 13% seen once. The material sequenced was naive CD4+ T cells from blood. The receptors originated from a man aged 30 to 45 with type 1 diabetes. Both conserved end residues are part of each CDR3. Each record gives: V gene, J gene, D gene, clone size, CDR3 protein, CDR3 DNA. The D gene is left open where the match is weak. Clone size is not always given. Where it is, it says once, few, many or a class for expanded clones.

>TRBV10-3|TRBJ2-3|TRBD2|few
CAIRQSSGVQDTQYF
TGTGCCATCAGACAATCTAGCGGGGTTCAGGATACGCAGTATTTT
>TRBV2|TRBJ1-2|-|few
CASSVSPRAGSILGYTF
TGTGCCAGCAGTGTCTCTCCCAGGGCAGGCTCTATTCTAGGCTACACCTTC
>TRBV30|TRBJ2-7|-|few
CAWSSGVAYEQYF
TGTGCCTGGAGTTCAGGCGTCGCCTACGAGCAGTACTTC
>TRBV30|TRBJ1-1|TRBD1|few
CAWSPRTGEAFF
TGTGCCTGGAGTCCTCGGACAGGGGAAGCTTTCTTT
>TRBV6-1|TRBJ1-6|TRBD1|few
CASTSGTGRNSPLHF
TGTGCCAGCACCTCGGGGACAGGGAGGAATTCACCCCTCCACTTT
>TRBV27|TRBJ1-5|-|-
CASSPAGLDQPQHF
TGTGCCAGCAGCCCCGCGGGGTTGGATCAGCCCCAGCATTTT
>TRBV19|TRBJ2-2|TRBD1|-
CASSIGAGGFTGELFF
TGTGCCAGTAGTATCGGGGCAGGGGGCTTCACCGGGGAGCTGTTTTTT
>TRBV4-2|TRBJ1-5|-|few
CASSQAYGGQIYQPQHF
TGTGCCAGCAGCCAAGCATACGGGGGGCAGATTTATCAGCCCCAGCATTTT
>TRBV4-2|TRBJ2-1|-|few
CASSQDGANSYNEQFF
TGTGCCAGCAGCCAAGATGGGGCGAACTCCTACAATGAGCAGTTCTTC
>TRBV30|TRBJ2-7|-|few
CAWSTGHWEQYF
TGTGCCTGGAGTACGGGACACTGGGAGCAGTACTTC
>TRBV4-1|TRBJ2-3|TRBD2|-
CASRLAGGPSDTQYF
TGCGCCAGCAGGCTAGCGGGGGGGCCGTCAGATACGCAGTATTTT
>TRBV7-2|TRBJ2-1|TRBD2|-
CASSPSGSPRNEQFF
TGTGCCAGCAGTCCTAGCGGGAGTCCTCGGAATGAGCAGTTCTTC
>TRBV10-3|TRBJ2-5|-|few
CAAARTVQETQYF
TGTGCCGCGGCTCGGACAGTCCAAGAGACCCAGTACTTC
>TRBV19|TRBJ1-2|TRBD1|few
CASSVRDRGGYTF
TGTGCCAGTAGTGTCCGTGACAGGGGCGGCTACACCTTC
>TRBV11-2|TRBJ2-1|TRBD2|few
CASSLESGGSYNEQFF
TGTGCCAGCAGCTTAGAAAGCGGGGGCTCCTACAATGAGCAGTTCTTC
>TRBV7-2|TRBJ2-7|-|-
CASSLAGSSYEQYF
TGTGCCAGCAGCTTAGCCGGGAGCTCCTACGAGCAGTACTTC
>TRBV19|TRBJ2-2|-|-
CASSPQVTNTGELFF
TGTGCCAGTAGTCCGCAGGTTACGAACACCGGGGAGCTGTTTTTT
>TRBV9|TRBJ2-1|TRBD2|few
CASSGGLAGGYEQFF
TGTGCCAGCAGCGGAGGACTAGCGGGGGGCTATGAGCAGTTCTTC